The present T cell receptor (beta chain) was sequenced within a study of shared clonotypes between healthy human individuals. Study-level findings and limits: Larger richness was generally estimated for naive than memory subsets. Naive CD4 clonotypes were shared across several donors at roughly 5%. The authors sampled blood alone, and tissue repertoires likely differ.

Concerning this clone itself: As yet, its antigen is unknown.

In the naive CD8 group, cells lacked CD45RO and were positively selected for CCR7, so terminally differentiated effector memory CD45RA+ cells were left out. Germline V lookup: CDR1 MNHGY, CDR2 SVAAGI. Trimming removed 6 bases from V and 6 bases from J, with 15 bases in between. This CDR3 contains 14 residues. Some clones are missing from TCRdb's copy, which holds only in-frame ones; the method was immunoSEQ multiplex PCR. Here the sample spans nearly 600,000 clones, over 95% being singletons. The sequenced material came from naive CD8+ T cells sorted from blood. The clonotype comes from a woman aged 25 to 39 in good health. V is TRBV6-9 and J is TRBJ2-1; D not resolved. The CDR3 DNA sequence: TGTGCCAGCAGGGGGAAGGCAGTTCTCAATGAGCAGTTCTTC. Protein product: CASRGKAVLNEQFF.